This T cell receptor (gamma chain) was identified in a study of Vδ1+ human thymocytes. Extracted RNA was reverse transcribed into cDNA. CDR3 amplicons came from multiplex PCR with pooled V-gene forward and constant-region reverse primers. TCRdb re-called the multiplex PCR reads with CATT. The sample holds 30,000 to 45,000 gamma-chain clones; around 21% are singletons and the top ten take about 2%. The count of this clone is one. The antigen remains undetermined. The sorted cells were CD3+ Vdelta1+ Vdelta2- thymocytes from alphabeta-depleted thymus. Findings and limits, study-wide: Bulk repertoire data may be misinterpreted because of unexpected Vdelta2 sequences. Highly polyclonal TRG and TRD repertoires with Gaussian CDR3 length distributions appeared in thymus.

The trim removed 1 base at V and 3 bases at J, leaving 9 bases unmatched. This CDR3 has 15 amino acids. Germline CDR1 reads GITISATS; CDR2 reads ISYDGTV (reference sequence). Input material: Vdelta1+ gamma-delta thymocytes from the thymus. Indicated subset: FACS-sorted CD3+ TCRalphabeta- TCRVdelta1+ TCRVdelta2- thymocytes. The receptor was derived from a girl under three years old who had congenital heart surgery. The chain couples TRGV9 to TRGJ1 or TRGJ2. The DNA for the CDR3 is TGTGCCTTGTGGGAGGTTTATGGTACTTATTATAAGAAACTCTTT. Amino acids: CALWEVYGTYYKKLF.